The rows below give T cell receptor beta chains drawn from one sample of a study of blood T cell repertoires in COVID-19. TCRdb's copy holds only in-frame clones and misses some; the assay was immunoSEQ multiplex PCR. The sample records about 130,000 clones, around 73% being singletons. The sample was peripheral blood. The receptors here all came from a man in his sixties who had recovered from COVID-19. The CDR3 runs from the conserved cysteine through the conserved F or W. The D gene is left open where the match is weak. Only some rows state a clone size, as once, few, many or a class for expanded clones.

TRBV3-1/TRBV3-2	NA	NA	TRBJ1-4	TGTGCCAGCAGCCAAGATTCGCAGGGCAGCGAAAAACTGTTTTTT	CASSQDSQGSEKLFF
TRBV2	NA	NA	TRBJ1-4	TGTGCCAGCACCGGGACATACCGAGAAAAACTGTTTTTT	CASTGTYREKLFF
TRBV19	few	NA	TRBJ2-4	TGTGCCAGTAGGGGACCTTCGAGGACGGACTATCAGTACTTC	CASRGPSRTDYQYF
TRBV15	few	TRBD2	TRBJ2-2	TGTGCCACCAGCAGGGGACTAGAGGCCGGGGAGCTGTTTTTT	CATSRGLEAGELFF
TRBV20-1	NA	NA	TRBJ2-7	TGCAGTGCTAAGAGGGAGTACGAGCAGTACTTC	CSAKREYEQYF
TRBV11-3	NA	NA	TRBJ1-6	TGTGCCAGCTCTGAGATCTATAATTCACCCCTCCACTTT	CASSEIYNSPLHF
TRBV7-2	NA	TRBD2	TRBJ2-7	TGTGCCAGCAGCACCCCCGGGACTATCTACGAGCAGTACTTC	CASSTPGTIYEQYF
TRBV2	NA	NA	TRBJ2-7	TGTGCCAGCAGCAAGGACAAGAACTACGAGCAGTACTTC	CASSKDKNYEQYF
TRBV3-1/TRBV3-2	few	NA	TRBJ1-4	TGTGCCAGCAGCCAAGAGACATATGCAACTAATGAAAAACTGTTTTTT	CASSQETYATNEKLFF
TRBV5-4	NA	NA	TRBJ1-1	TGTGCCAGCAGCTTGAGCGGACGGTTGAACACTGAAGCTTTCTTT	CASSLSGRLNTEAFF
TRBV30	NA	TRBD1	TRBJ1-1	TGTGCCTGGGACAGGGTAGGGACTGAAGCTTTCTTT	CAWDRVGTEAFF
TRBV5-1	NA	NA	TRBJ2-7	TGCGCCAGCAGCTTGGTGGGCTTCGAGGAGCAGTACTTC	CASSLVGFEEQYF
TRBV7-2	NA	NA	TRBJ2-2	TGTGCCAGCAGCTCGGGGACAATGTCCGGGGAGCTGTTTTTT	CASSSGTMSGELFF
TRBV5-1	NA	TRBD1	TRBJ2-2	TGCGCCAGCAGCTTGGGGGGACAGGGCACCGGGGAGCTGTTTTTT	CASSLGGQGTGELFF
TRBV7-6	NA	TRBD2	TRBJ2-3	TGTGCCAGCAGACGACTAGCGCCGGATACCTATAGCACAGATACGCAGTATTTT	CASRRLAPDTYSTDTQYF
TRBV5-1	few	NA	TRBJ1-2	TGCGCCAGCAGCTTATTCTCCGGGTCAAACTATGGCTACACCTTC	CASSLFSGSNYGYTF
TRBV21-1	NA	NA	TRBJ2-3	TGTGCCAGCAGCAAAGGAGGCTATACGCAGTATTTT	CASSKGGYTQYF